Listed below are T cell receptor beta chains from one sample, sequenced in a study of prognosis after radiotherapy for stage I lung cancer. MiXCR was run by TCRdb on the multiplex PCR reads, yielding one entry per CDR3 protein. Altogether roughly 23,000 distinct CDR3 sequences are present, about 37% being singletons, with the ten largest covering roughly three fifths. Sequenced material: PBMCs, taken before or after stereotactic body radiation therapy (not recorded which). The origin of the receptors is a donor aged 50 or older with non-small cell lung cancer. CDR3s include the opening cysteine and the closing phenylalanine or tryptophan. A D gene is named only where the DNA matches it firmly. Rows give clone size only sometimes, using once, few, many, or a class for an expanded clone.

d_call: -
v_call: TRBV10-3
clone_size: -
j_call: TRBJ2-3
cdr3_aa: CAISWGNRTDTQYF
cdr3_nt: TGTGCCATAAGTTGGGGGAACCGCACAGATACGCAGTATTTT

d_call: -
v_call: TRBV12-5
clone_size: many
j_call: TRBJ1-1
cdr3_aa: CASGLANTEAFF
cdr3_nt: TGTGCTAGTGGGTTGGCGAACACTGAAGCTTTCTTT

d_call: -
v_call: TRBV9
clone_size: many
j_call: TRBJ2-1
cdr3_aa: CASSVGDNEQFF
cdr3_nt: TGTGCCAGCAGCGTAGGGGACAATGAGCAGTTCTTC

d_call: -
v_call: TRBV9
clone_size: -
j_call: TRBJ2-2
cdr3_aa: CASSSGNLKTGELFF
cdr3_nt: TGTGCCAGCAGCTCAGGGAACTTGAAAACCGGGGAGCTGTTTTTT

d_call: -
v_call: TRBV20-1
clone_size: many
j_call: TRBJ2-7
cdr3_aa: CSAEFTTGHEQYF
cdr3_nt: TGCAGTGCCGAGTTCACCACAGGCCACGAGCAGTACTTC

d_call: -
v_call: TRBV7-2
clone_size: many
j_call: TRBJ1-5
cdr3_aa: CASSLRGRNQPQHF
cdr3_nt: TGTGCCAGCAGCTTACGGGGAAGAAATCAGCCCCAGCATTTT

d_call: -
v_call: TRBV28
clone_size: -
j_call: TRBJ2-7
cdr3_aa: CASSLGGDAYEQYF
cdr3_nt: TGTGCCAGCAGCCTCGGAGGGGACGCCTACGAGCAGTACTTC

d_call: -
v_call: TRBV6-1
clone_size: many
j_call: TRBJ2-3
cdr3_aa: CASGFPGTDTQYF
cdr3_nt: TGTGCCAGCGGCTTTCCCGGCACAGATACGCAGTATTTT

d_call: -
v_call: TRBV6-1
clone_size: few
j_call: TRBJ2-2
cdr3_aa: CASSEGRVGTGELFF
cdr3_nt: TGTGCCAGCAGTGAAGGGAGGGTTGGGACCGGGGAGCTGTTTTTT

d_call: TRBD1
v_call: TRBV19
clone_size: many
j_call: TRBJ1-1
cdr3_aa: CASSTSASQGATEAFF
cdr3_nt: TGTGCCAGTAGTACATCCGCGTCTCAGGGGGCCACTGAAGCTTTCTTT

d_call: -
v_call: TRBV15
clone_size: many
j_call: TRBJ1-3
cdr3_aa: CATSTGFSGNTIYF
cdr3_nt: TGTGCCACCAGCACCGGATTCTCTGGAAACACCATATATTTT

d_call: TRBD2
v_call: TRBV7-2
clone_size: many
j_call: TRBJ2-1
cdr3_aa: CASSYPGLAGNEQFF
cdr3_nt: TGTGCCAGCAGCTACCCGGGACTAGCTGGGAATGAGCAGTTCTTC

d_call: -
v_call: TRBV20-1
clone_size: once
j_call: TRBJ2-7
cdr3_aa: CSALNLLADYEQYF
cdr3_nt: TGCAGTGCTCTGAACCTTCTTGCCGACTACGAGCAGTACTTC

d_call: TRBD1
v_call: TRBV24-1
clone_size: many
j_call: TRBJ1-2
cdr3_aa: CATSESTGHNNYGYTF
cdr3_nt: TGTGCCACCAGTGAGTCGACAGGGCACAATAACTATGGCTACACCTTC

d_call: -
v_call: TRBV11-2
clone_size: many
j_call: TRBJ2-7
cdr3_aa: CASSLPLYEQYF
cdr3_nt: TGTGCCAGCAGCCTCCCCCTGTACGAGCAGTACTTC

d_call: -
v_call: TRBV2
clone_size: -
j_call: TRBJ2-7
cdr3_aa: CASRQGRQGGSYEQYF
cdr3_nt: TGTGCCAGCAGGCAGGGGCGGCAGGGGGGTTCCTACGAGCAGTACTTC

d_call: -
v_call: TRBV20-1
clone_size: many
j_call: TRBJ2-2
cdr3_aa: CSATRRVANTGELFF
cdr3_nt: TGCAGTGCTACACGCAGGGTCGCGAACACCGGGGAGCTGTTTTTT

d_call: TRBD1
v_call: TRBV6-9
clone_size: -
j_call: TRBJ2-7
cdr3_aa: CASSYFGTGGSEQYF
cdr3_nt: TGTGCCAGCAGTTATTTCGGGACAGGGGGCAGCGAGCAGTACTTC

d_call: TRBD2
v_call: TRBV7-9
clone_size: many
j_call: TRBJ2-7
cdr3_aa: CASSFTRESYEQYF
cdr3_nt: TGTGCCAGCAGCTTTACGCGGGAGTCCTACGAGCAGTACTTC

d_call: -
v_call: TRBV2
clone_size: many
j_call: TRBJ2-7
cdr3_aa: CAGSGGSLHEQYF
cdr3_nt: TGTGCCGGGTCGGGTGGGAGTCTCCACGAGCAGTACTTC